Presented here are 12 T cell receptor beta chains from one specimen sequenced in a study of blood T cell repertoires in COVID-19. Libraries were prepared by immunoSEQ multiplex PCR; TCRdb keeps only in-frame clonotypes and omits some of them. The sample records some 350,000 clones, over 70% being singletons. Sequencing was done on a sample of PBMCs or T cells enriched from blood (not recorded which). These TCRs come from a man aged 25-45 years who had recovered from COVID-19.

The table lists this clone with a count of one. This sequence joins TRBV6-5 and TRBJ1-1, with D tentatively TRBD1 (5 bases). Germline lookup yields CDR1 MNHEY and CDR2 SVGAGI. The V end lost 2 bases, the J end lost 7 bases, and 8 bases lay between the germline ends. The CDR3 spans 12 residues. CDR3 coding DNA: TGTGCCAGCAGTTACCAGGGTATTGAAGCTTTCTTT. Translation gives CASSYQGIEAFF.

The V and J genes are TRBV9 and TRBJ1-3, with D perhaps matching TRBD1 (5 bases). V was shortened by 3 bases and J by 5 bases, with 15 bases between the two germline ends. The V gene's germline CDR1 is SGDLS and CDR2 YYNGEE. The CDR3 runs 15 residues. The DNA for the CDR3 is TGTGCCAGCAGCGCGGGACTATACGTTAGAAACACCATATATTTT. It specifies CASSAGLYVRNTIYF. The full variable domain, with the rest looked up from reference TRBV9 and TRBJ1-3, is DSGVTQTPKHLITATGQRVTLRCSPRSGDLSVYWYQQSLDQGLQFLIQYYNGEERAKGNILERFSAQQFPDLHSELNLSSLELGDSALYFCASSAGLYVRNTIYFGEGSWLTVV.

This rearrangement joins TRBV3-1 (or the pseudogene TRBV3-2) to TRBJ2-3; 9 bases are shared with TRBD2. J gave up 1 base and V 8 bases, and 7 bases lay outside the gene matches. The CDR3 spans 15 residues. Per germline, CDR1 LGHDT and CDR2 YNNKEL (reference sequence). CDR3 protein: CASRLRGGGTDTQYF. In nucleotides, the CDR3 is TGTGCCAGCCGGTTGCGGGGGGGCGGCACAGATACGCAGTATTTT.

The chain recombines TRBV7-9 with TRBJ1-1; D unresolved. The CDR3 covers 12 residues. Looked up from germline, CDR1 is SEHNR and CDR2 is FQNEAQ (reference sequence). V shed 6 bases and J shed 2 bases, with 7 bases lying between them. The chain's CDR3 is CASSTSNTEAFF. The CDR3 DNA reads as TGTGCCAGCAGTACTTCAAACACTGAAGCTTTCTTT.

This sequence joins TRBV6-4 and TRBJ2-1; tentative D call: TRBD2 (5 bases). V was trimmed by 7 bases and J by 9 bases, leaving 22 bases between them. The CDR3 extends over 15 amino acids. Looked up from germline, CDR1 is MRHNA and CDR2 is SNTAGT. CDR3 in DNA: TGTGCCAGCACCCGGGGAGATTATTCTCGTATTGAGCAGTTCTTC. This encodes CASTRGDYSRIEQFF.

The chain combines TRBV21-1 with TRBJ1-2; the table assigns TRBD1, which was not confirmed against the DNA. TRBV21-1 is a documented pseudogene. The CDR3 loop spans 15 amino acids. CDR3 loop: CASSNWQGRSYGYTF. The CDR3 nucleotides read TGTGCCAGCAGCAATTGGCAGGGGCGATCATATGGCTACACCTTC.

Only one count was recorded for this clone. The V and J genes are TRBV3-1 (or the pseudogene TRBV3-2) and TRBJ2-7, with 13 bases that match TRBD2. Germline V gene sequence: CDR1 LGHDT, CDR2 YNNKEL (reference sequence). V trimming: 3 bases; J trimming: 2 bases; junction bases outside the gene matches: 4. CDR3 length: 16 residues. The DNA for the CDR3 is TGTGCCAGCAGCCACGTTACTAGCGGGGGGGCCTACGAGCAGTACTTC. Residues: CASSHVTSGGAYEQYF.

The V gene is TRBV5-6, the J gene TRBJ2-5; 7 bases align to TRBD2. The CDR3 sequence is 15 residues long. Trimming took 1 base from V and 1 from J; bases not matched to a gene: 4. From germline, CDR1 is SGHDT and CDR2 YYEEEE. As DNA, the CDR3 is TGTGCCAGCAGCTTGTGGGGGAGGGTCCAAGAGACCCAGTACTTC. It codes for CASSLWGRVQETQYF. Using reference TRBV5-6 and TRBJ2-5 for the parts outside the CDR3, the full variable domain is DAGVTQSPTHLIKTRGQQVTLRCSPKSGHDTVSWYQQALGQGPQFIFQYYEEEERQRGNFPDRFSGHQFPNYSSELNVNALLLGDSALYLCASSLWGRVQETQYFGPGTRLLVL.

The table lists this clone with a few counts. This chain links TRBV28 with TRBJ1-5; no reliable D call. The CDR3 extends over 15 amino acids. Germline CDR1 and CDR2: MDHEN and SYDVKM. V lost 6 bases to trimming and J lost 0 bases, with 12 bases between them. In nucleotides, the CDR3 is TGTGCCAGCAGCGCGGGGTACGATAGCAATCAGCCCCAGCATTTT. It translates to CASSAGYDSNQPQHF. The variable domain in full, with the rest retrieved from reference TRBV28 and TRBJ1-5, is DVKVTQSSRYLVKRTGEKVFLECVQDMDHENMFWYRQDPGLGLRLIYFSYDVKMKEKGDIPEGYSVSREKKERFSLILESASTNQTSMYLCASSAGYDSNQPQHFGDGTRLSIL.

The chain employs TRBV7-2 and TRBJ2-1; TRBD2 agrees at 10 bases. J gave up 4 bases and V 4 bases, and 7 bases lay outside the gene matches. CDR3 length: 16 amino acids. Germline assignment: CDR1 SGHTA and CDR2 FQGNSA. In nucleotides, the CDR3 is TGTGCCAGCAGCTACCGGACTAGCGGAAATTACAATGAGCAGTTCTTC. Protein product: CASSYRTSGNYNEQFF. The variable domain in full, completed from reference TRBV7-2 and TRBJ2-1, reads GAGVSQSPSNKVTEKGKDVELRCDPISGHTALYWYRQSLGQGLEFLIYFQGNSAPDKSGLPSDRFSAERTGGSVSTLTIQRTQQEDSAVYLCASSYRTSGNYNEQFFGPGTRLTVL.

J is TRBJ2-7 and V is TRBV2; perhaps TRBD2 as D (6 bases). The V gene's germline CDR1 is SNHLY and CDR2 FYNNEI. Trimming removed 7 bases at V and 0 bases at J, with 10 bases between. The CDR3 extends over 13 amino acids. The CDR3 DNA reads TGTGCCAGCAACGCGGGGAGCTCCTACGAGCAGTACTTC. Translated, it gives CASNAGSSYEQYF.

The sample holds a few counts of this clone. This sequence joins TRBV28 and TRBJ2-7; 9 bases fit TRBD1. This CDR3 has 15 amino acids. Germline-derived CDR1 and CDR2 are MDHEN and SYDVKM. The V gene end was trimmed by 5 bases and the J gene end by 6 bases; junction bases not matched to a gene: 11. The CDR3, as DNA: TGTGCCAGCAGTCCCCCAAACAGGGGGCGGGTCGAGCAGTACTTC. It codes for CASSPPNRGRVEQYF.